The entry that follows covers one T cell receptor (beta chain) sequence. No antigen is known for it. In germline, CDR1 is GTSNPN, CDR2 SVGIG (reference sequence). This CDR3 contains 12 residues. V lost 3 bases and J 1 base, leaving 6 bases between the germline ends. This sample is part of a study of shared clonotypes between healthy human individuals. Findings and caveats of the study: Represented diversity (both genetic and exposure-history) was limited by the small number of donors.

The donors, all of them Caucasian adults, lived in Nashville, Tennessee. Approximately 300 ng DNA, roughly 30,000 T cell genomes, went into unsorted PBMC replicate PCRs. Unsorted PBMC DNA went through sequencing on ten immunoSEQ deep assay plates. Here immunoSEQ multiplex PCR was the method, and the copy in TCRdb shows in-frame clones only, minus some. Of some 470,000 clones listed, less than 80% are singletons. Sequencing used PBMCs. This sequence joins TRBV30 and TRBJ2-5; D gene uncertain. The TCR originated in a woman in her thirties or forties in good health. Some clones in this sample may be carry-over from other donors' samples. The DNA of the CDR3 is TGTGCCTGGAGGTATCCCCAAGAGACCCAGTACTTC. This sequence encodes CAWRYPQETQYF.